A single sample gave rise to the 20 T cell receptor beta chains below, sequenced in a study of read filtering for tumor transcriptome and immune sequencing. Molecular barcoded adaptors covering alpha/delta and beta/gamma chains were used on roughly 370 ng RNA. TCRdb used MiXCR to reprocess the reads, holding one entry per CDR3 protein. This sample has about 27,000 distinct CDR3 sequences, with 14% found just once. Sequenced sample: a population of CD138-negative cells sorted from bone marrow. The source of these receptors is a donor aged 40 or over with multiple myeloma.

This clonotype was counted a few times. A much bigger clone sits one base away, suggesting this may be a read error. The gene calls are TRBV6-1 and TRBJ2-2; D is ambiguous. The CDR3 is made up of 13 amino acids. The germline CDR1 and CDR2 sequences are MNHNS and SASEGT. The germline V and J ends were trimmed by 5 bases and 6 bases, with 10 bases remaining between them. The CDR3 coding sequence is TGTGCCAGCAGTTACAGTGCCGCCGGGGAGCTGTTTTTT. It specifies CASSYSAAGELFF.

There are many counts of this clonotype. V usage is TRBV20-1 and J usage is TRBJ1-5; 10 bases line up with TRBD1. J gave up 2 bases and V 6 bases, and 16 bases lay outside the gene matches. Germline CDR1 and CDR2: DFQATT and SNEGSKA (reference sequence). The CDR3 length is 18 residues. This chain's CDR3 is CSASDRGHGISGNQPQHF. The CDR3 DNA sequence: TGCAGTGCCTCCGACAGGGGGCACGGTATATCTGGCAATCAGCCCCAGCATTTT.

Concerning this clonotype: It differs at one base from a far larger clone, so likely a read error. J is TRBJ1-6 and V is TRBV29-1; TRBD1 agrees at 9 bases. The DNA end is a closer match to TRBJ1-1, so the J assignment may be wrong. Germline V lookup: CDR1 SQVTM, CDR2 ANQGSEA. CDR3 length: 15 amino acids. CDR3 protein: CSVAHTITGGSEAFF. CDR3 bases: TGCAGCGTTGCCCACACTATTACAGGGGGCTCTGAAGCTTTCTTT.

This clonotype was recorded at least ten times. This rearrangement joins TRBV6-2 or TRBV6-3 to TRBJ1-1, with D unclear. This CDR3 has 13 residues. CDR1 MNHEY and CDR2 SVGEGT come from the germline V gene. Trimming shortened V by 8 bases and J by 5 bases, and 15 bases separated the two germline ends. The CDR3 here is CASRSVRRTEAFF. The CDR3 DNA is TGTGCCAGCCGCTCGGTCCGGAGGACTGAAGCTTTCTTT.

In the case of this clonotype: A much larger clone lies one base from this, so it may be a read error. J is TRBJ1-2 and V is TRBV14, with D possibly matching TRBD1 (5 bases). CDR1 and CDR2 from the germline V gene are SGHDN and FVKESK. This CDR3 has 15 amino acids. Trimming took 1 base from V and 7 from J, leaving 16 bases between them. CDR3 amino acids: CASSQGGYGTCGYTF. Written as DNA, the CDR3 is TGTGCCAGCAGCCAAGGGGGGTACGGAACCTGTGGCTACACCTTC.

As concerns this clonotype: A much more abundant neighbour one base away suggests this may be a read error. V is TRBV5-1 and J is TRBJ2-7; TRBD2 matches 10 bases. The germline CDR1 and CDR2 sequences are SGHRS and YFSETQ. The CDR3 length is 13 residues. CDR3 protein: CASKASGSYEQHF. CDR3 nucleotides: TGCGCCAGCAAGGCTAGCGGGAGTTACGAGCAGCACTTC.

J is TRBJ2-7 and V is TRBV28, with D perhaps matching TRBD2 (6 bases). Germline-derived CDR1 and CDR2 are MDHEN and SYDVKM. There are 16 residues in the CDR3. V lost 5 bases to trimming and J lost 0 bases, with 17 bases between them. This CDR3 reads CASSPSWPGDSYEQYF. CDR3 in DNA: TGTGCCAGCAGTCCCTCCTGGCCGGGGGACTCCTACGAGCAGTACTTC.

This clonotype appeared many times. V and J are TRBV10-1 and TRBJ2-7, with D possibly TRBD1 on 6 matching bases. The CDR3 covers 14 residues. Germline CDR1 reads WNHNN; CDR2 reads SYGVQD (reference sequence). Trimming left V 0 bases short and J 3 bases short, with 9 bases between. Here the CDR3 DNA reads TGCGCCAGCAGTGAGTCAAGCAGGGGCTACGAGCAGTACTTC. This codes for CASSESSRGYEQYF.

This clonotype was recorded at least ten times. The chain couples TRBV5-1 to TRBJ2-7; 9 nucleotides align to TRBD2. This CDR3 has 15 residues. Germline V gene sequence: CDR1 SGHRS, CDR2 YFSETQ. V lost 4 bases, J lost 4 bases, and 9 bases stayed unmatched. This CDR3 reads CASSADSGSWYEQYF. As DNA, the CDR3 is TGCGCCAGCAGCGCCGATAGCGGGAGCTGGTACGAGCAGTACTTC.

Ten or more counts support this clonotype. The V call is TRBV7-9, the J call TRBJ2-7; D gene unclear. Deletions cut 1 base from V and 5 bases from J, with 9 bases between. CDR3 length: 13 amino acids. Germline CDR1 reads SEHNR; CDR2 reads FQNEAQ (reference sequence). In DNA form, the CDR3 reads TGTGCCAGCAGCTTAGGGGCGAACAACGAGCAGTACTTC. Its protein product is CASSLGANNEQYF.

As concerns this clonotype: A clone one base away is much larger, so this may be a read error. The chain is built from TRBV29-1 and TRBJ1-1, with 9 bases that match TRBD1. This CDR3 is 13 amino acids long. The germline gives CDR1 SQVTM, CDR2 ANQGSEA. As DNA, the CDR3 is TGCAGCGTTCATGAGGACAGGGGCACTGGAGCTTTCTTT. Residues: CSVHEDRGTGAFF.

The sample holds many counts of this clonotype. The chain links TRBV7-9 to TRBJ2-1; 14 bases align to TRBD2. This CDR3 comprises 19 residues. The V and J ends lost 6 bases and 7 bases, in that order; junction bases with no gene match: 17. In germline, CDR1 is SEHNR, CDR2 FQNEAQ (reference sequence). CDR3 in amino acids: CASSLGLAGGRLPRNEQFF. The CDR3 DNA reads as TGTGCCAGCAGTCTCGGACTAGCGGGAGGCCGCCTCCCGAGAAATGAGCAGTTCTTC.

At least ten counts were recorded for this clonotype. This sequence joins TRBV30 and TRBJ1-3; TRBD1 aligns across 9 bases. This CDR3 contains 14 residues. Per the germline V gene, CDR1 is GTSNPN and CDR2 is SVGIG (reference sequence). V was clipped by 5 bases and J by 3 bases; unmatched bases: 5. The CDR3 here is CAWEQGAFGNTIYF. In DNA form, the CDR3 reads TGTGCCTGGGAACAGGGGGCTTTTGGAAACACCATATATTTT.

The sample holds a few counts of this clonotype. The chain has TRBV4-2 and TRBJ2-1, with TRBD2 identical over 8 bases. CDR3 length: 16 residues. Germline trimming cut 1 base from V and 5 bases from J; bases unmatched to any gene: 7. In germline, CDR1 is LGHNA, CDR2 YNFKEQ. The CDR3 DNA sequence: TGTGCCAGCAGCCAAGGTTCTACGGGAGGGCACAATGAGCAGTTCTTC. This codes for CASSQGSTGGHNEQFF.

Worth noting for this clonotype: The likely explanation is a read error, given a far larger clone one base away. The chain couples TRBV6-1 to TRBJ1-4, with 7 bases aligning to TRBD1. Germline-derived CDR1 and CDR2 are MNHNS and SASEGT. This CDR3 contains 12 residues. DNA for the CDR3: TGTGCCAGCAGAGGGGGCGGAGGTACGCGGTATTTT. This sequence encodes CASRGGGGTRYF.

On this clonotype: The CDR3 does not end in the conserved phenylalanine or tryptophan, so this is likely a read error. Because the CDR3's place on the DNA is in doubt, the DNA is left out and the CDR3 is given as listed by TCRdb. CDR3 residues: CASSLGYEQLS. This chain joins TRBV11-2 and TRBJ2-1. Germline V gives CDR1 SGHAT, CDR2 FQNNGV. The CDR3 has 11 amino acids, counting both end residues.

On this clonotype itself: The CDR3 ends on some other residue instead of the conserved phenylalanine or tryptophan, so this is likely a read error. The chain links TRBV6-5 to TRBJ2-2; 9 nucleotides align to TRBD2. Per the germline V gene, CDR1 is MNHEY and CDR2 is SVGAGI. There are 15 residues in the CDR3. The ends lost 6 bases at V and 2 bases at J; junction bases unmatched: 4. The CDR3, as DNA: TGTGCCAGCAGGCCGACTAGCGGTAACACCGGGGAGCTGTTTCTT. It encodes CASRPTSGNTGELFL.

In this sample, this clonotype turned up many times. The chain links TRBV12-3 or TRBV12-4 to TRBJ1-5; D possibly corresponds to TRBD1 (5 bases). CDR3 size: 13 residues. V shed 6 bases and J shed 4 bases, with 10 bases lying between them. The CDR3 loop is CASSGGGNQPQHF. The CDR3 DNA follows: TGTGCCAGCAGCGGCGGGGGGAATCAGCCCCAGCATTTT.

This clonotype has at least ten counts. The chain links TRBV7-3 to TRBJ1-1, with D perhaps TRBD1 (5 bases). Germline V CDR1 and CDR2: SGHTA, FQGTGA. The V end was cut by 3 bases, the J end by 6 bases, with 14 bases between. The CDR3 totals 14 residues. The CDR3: CASSFDSVGAEAFF. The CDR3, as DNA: TGTGCCAGCAGCTTCGACAGTGTTGGTGCTGAAGCTTTCTTT.

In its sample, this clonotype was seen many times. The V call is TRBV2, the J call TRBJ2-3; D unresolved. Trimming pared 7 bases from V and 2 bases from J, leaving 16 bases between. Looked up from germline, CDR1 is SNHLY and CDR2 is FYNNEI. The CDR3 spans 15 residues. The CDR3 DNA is TGTGCCAGCAATGTGAGGCAAATCCCCACAGATACGCAGTATTTT. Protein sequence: CASNVRQIPTDTQYF.